Following are 23 T cell receptor beta chains from one sample sequenced in a study of read filtering for tumor transcriptome and immune sequencing. From about 400 ng of RNA, a library with molecular barcoded alpha/delta and beta/gamma adaptors was made. TCRdb reanalysed the reads using MiXCR and keeps one entry per CDR3 protein. The data hold approximately 23,000 distinct CDR3 sequences, with around 20% observed a single time. The material sequenced was a population of CD138-negative cells sorted from bone marrow. These receptors originate from a donor older than 35 with multiple myeloma.

In the case of this clonotype: A much larger clone is a single base away; this may be a read error. V usage is TRBV29-1 and J usage is TRBJ1-3; 7 bases line up with TRBD1. Losses at the gene ends were 7 bases for V and 9 bases for J; bases not matched to a gene: 9. Germline-derived CDR1 and CDR2 are SQVTM and ANQGSEA. This CDR3 is 12 amino acids long. CDR3 protein: CSGGVTGSTIYF. The CDR3 region has the DNA TGCAGCGGAGGCGTGACAGGGAGCACCATATATTTT. The full variable domain, rest sourced from reference TRBV29-1 and TRBJ1-3, is SAVISQKPSRDICQRGTSLTIQCQVDSQVTMMFWYRQQPGQSLTLIATANQGSEATYESGFVIDKFPISRPNLTFSTLTVSNMSPEDSSIYLCSGGVTGSTIYFGEGSWLTVV.

This clonotype was found many times. This chain uses TRBV7-3 with TRBJ1-2; D not certain. Trimming took 2 bases from V and 8 from J, leaving 18 bases between them. This CDR3 is 15 amino acids long. Germline assignment: CDR1 SGHTA and CDR2 FQGTGA. CDR3 protein: CASSLLSGSPGGYTF. Written as DNA, the CDR3 is TGTGCCAGCAGCTTATTGTCAGGTTCCCCTGGAGGCTACACCTTC. Full variable domain (outside the CDR3, taken from reference TRBV7-3 and TRBJ1-2): GAGVSQTPSNKVTEKGKYVELRCDPISGHTALYWYRQSLGQGPEFLIYFQGTGAADDSGLPNDRFFAVRPEGSVSTLKIQRTERGDSAVYLCASSLLSGSPGGYTFGSGTRLTVV.

This clonotype showed up many times. The chain couples TRBV28 to TRBJ2-7; possibly TRBD1 for D (8 bases). Trimming shortened V by 5 bases and J by 5 bases, and 19 bases separated the two germline ends. CDR3 length equals 15 residues. Germline CDR1 reads MDHEN; CDR2 reads SYDVKM. CDR3 sequence: CASSPGGAGGHEQYF. In DNA form, the CDR3 reads TGTGCCAGCAGTCCAGGGGGGGCAGGGGGCCACGAGCAGTACTTC.

In this sample, this clonotype turned up many times. The rearrangement joins TRBV29-1 to TRBJ2-1; 9 bases fit TRBD2. The CDR3 covers 15 residues. Trimming removed 5 bases from V and 2 bases from J; junction bases left unmatched: 7. The germline V gene has CDR1 SQVTM and CDR2 ANQGSEA. CDR3 sequence (DNA): TGCAGCGTTACCCTTAGCGGGAGTCCCTACAATGAGCAGTTCTTC. Its translation is CSVTLSGSPYNEQFF.

This sequence joins TRBV6-1 and TRBJ1-1; D gene unclear. CDR3 length: 15 amino acids. Germline CDR1 MNHNS, CDR2 SASEGT. Deletions cut 3 bases from V and 4 bases from J, with 15 bases between. The CDR3: CASSEIGRVFTEAFF. The CDR3 DNA sequence: TGTGCCAGCAGTGAGATCGGTCGGGTCTTCACTGAAGCTTTCTTT.

In its sample, this clonotype was seen many times. The chain couples TRBV29-1 to TRBJ2-7; TRBD2 aligns across 8 bases. Germline values: CDR1 SQVTM, CDR2 ANQGSEA. This CDR3 has 13 residues. Unmatched junction bases numbered 3, after V lost 1 base and J lost 4 bases. Here the CDR3 DNA reads TGCAGCGTTGAAGCCAGCGGGAGATACGAGCAGTACTTC. Encoded protein: CSVEASGRYEQYF.

The rearrangement joins TRBV20-1 to TRBJ2-1; D remains unclear. This CDR3 region has 11 residues. Looked up from germline, CDR1 is DFQATT and CDR2 is SNEGSKA (reference sequence). Trimming cost V 3 bases and J 8 bases, with 8 bases left between them. CDR3 coding DNA: TGCAGTGCTAGGAAGGTGGATGAGCAGTTCTTC. Its protein product is CSARKVDEQFF.

This clonotype was seen repeatedly, ten times or more. This rearrangement joins TRBV14 to TRBJ2-7; D is perhaps TRBD1 (5 bases). Trimming removed 0 bases from V and 3 bases from J, with 12 bases in between. CDR3 length equals 15 residues. Germline V lookup: CDR1 SGHDN, CDR2 FVKESK. CDR3 in DNA: TGTGCCAGCAGCCAAGATGTGGGGCAGAGCTACGAGCAGTACTTC. The encoded protein is CASSQDVGQSYEQYF.

This clonotype came up many times. The gene calls are TRBV29-1 and TRBJ2-2; D may be TRBD1 (6 bases). This CDR3 spans 14 amino acids. With 6 bases removed from V and 0 bases from J, the gap between germline ends came to 11 bases. From germline, CDR1 is SQVTM and CDR2 ANQGSEA. CDR3 coding DNA: TGCAGCGTCGTCGACAGGCCGAACACCGGGGAGCTGTTTTTT. It yields the protein CSVVDRPNTGELFF.

The rearrangement uses TRBV11-1 and TRBJ2-7; D gene uncertain. V shed 0 bases and J shed 2 bases, with 8 bases lying between them. Germline V gene data show CDR1 as SGHAT and CDR2 as FQDESV (reference sequence). The CDR3 runs 14 residues. As DNA, the CDR3 is TGTGCCAGCAGCTTAGCCAGTGCAGCCTACGAGCAGTACTTC. Translation: CASSLASAAYEQYF.

In its sample, this clonotype was seen many times. The gene calls are TRBV7-6 and TRBJ2-1; the match to TRBD2 covers 8 bases. V shed 4 bases and J 6 bases; nucleotides not matched to a gene: 2. Germline CDR1 reads SGHVS; CDR2 reads FNYEAQ. The CDR3 loop spans 13 amino acids. CDR3 protein: CASSSGLGNEQFF. The DNA for the CDR3 is TGTGCCAGCAGCTCGGGACTAGGCAATGAGCAGTTCTTC.

Concerning this clonotype itself: A clone one base away is much larger, so this may be a read error. J is TRBJ2-2 and V is TRBV7-9; D gene uncertain. Trimming removed 2 bases from V and 3 bases from J, with 16 bases in between. The germline gives CDR1 SEHNR, CDR2 FQNEAQ (reference sequence). This CDR3 contains 17 residues. For the CDR3, the DNA is TGTGCCAGCAGCTTATGGGCCAGCCCTTCGGACACCGGGGAGCTGTTTTTT. Protein sequence: CASSLWASPSDTGELFF.

The table lists this clonotype with many counts. The genes are TRBV24-1 and TRBJ2-2, with D uncertain. The germline V gene has CDR1 KGHDR and CDR2 SFDVKD. The germline V and J ends were trimmed by 1 base and 7 bases, with 12 bases remaining between them. CDR3 length equals 15 residues. CDR3: CATSDFSWNVGELFF. CDR3 DNA: TGTGCCACCAGTGATTTCAGTTGGAACGTCGGGGAGCTGTTTTTT.

Comment on this clonotype: A far larger clone is just one base off, so this is likely a read error. The CDR3 loop is CASSYRLDISYEQSF. DNA for the CDR3: TGTGCCAGCAGCTATCGACTAGACATATCTTATGAGCAGTCCTTC. This chain connects TRBV7-2 to TRBJ2-1; D is perhaps TRBD2 (6 bases). The CDR3 consists of 15 residues. In germline, CDR1 is SGHTA, CDR2 FQGNSA.

This clonotype was counted many times. The genes are TRBV5-1 and TRBJ2-7; 7 nucleotides match TRBD1. CDR1 is SGHRS and CDR2 is YFSETQ in the germline V gene. The V segment lost 4 bases and the J segment 7 bases; nucleotides outside the gene matches: 8. CDR3 length: 13 residues. Here the CDR3 reads CASSPDRTGEQYF. The CDR3, as DNA: TGCGCCAGCAGCCCGGACAGGACGGGGGAGCAGTACTTC.

At least ten counts were recorded for this clonotype. The rearrangement uses TRBV27 and TRBJ2-7; 9 positions match TRBD1. This CDR3 is built from 17 residues. Trimming removed 8 bases from V and 5 bases from J; junction bases left unmatched: 19. Germline CDR1 reads MNHEY; CDR2 reads SMNVEV (reference sequence). The CDR3 DNA follows: TGTGCCAGCGCCTCCCCGTGGGACGGGGACAGGGTTGACGAGCAGTACTTC. This encodes CASASPWDGDRVDEQYF.

The table lists this clonotype with many counts. CDR3: CSAREQARTSGAHSTDTQYF. The CDR3 coding sequence is TGCAGTGCTAGAGAGCAAGCGAGGACTAGCGGGGCCCATTCCACAGATACGCAGTATTTT. The chain uses TRBV20-1 and TRBJ2-3; TRBD2 matches 12 bases. Germline assignment: CDR1 DFQATT and CDR2 SNEGSKA (reference sequence). This CDR3 contains 20 residues. The V segment lost 0 bases and the J segment 2 bases; nucleotides outside the gene matches: 15.

This clonotype has ten or more counts. V and J are TRBV29-1 and TRBJ1-1, with D possibly matching TRBD1 (6 bases). Trimming shortened V by 4 bases and J by 5 bases, and 17 bases separated the two germline ends. CDR1 is SQVTM, CDR2 ANQGSEA, per germline. The CDR3 totals 14 residues. The CDR3 loop is CSVGGGLGGTEAFF. The CDR3 nucleotides read TGCAGCGTTGGGGGGGGCTTGGGGGGTACTGAAGCTTTCTTT.

This clonotype was seen many times. The chain employs TRBV5-1 and TRBJ2-1; no firm D call. V was pared by 0 bases and J by 8 bases, with 9 bases between. Germline assignment: CDR1 SGHRS and CDR2 YFSETQ. This CDR3 is 13 amino acids long. CDR3 sequence reads: CASSLDWRDEQFF. In nucleotides, the CDR3 is TGCGCCAGCAGCTTGGATTGGCGTGATGAGCAGTTCTTC.

V is TRBV7-2 and J is TRBJ2-1, with TRBD1 matching 8 bases. The CDR3 has 16 amino acids. The V gene end was trimmed by 6 bases and the J gene end by 8 bases; junction bases not matched to a gene: 15. The germline V gene has CDR1 SGHTA and CDR2 FQGNSA. Written as DNA, the CDR3 is TGTGCCAGCAGACCTCAACCAGGGGGCTCTTACGATGAGCAGTTCTTC. Residues: CASRPQPGGSYDEQFF.

This clonotype is a singleton in its sample. Possible read error: a much larger clone is one base away. This chain joins TRBV11-2 and TRBJ2-5; D is unresolved. Per germline, CDR1 SGHAT and CDR2 FQNNGV. There are 14 residues in the CDR3. The V end was cut by 0 bases, the J end by 4 bases, with 9 bases between. The CDR3 nucleotides read TGTGCCAGCAGCTTAGATGGCGGCCTAGAGACCCAGTACTTC. It encodes CASSLDGGLETQYF.

In this sample, this clonotype turned up many times. The chain recombines TRBV5-1 with TRBJ2-3; 7 nucleotides line up with TRBD2. From germline, CDR1 is SGHRS and CDR2 YFSETQ. J was trimmed by 2 bases and V by 4 bases; bases with no gene match: 10. The CDR3 consists of 16 residues. This CDR3 reads CASSLLAEPATDTQYF. The CDR3 coding sequence is TGCGCCAGCAGCCTGCTAGCGGAGCCAGCCACAGATACGCAGTATTTT. Using reference TRBV5-1 and TRBJ2-3 for the parts outside the CDR3, the full variable domain is KAGVTQTPRYLIKTRGQQVTLSCSPISGHRSVSWYQQTPGQGLQFLFEYFSETQRNKGNFPGRFSGRQFSNSRSEMNVSTLELGDSALYLCASSLLAEPATDTQYFGPGTRLTVL.

This clonotype was observed many times. J is TRBJ2-1 and V is TRBV29-1; perhaps TRBD1 as D (6 bases). This CDR3 comprises 17 residues. Germline V gene sequence: CDR1 SQVTM, CDR2 ANQGSEA. Trimming removed 3 bases from V and 0 bases from J, with 18 bases in between. CDR3 nucleotide sequence: TGCAGCGTTGAGGGAAGGGGGAGCCGAAGCTCCTACAATGAGCAGTTCTTC. Amino acids: CSVEGRGSRSSYNEQFF.